The 28 T cell receptor beta chains below were found in one sample sequenced in a study of post-analysis software for immune sequencing data. Whole-study results and caveats: When patients were compared with controls, about 5 TRBV segments were more frequent, TRBV5-6, TRBV5-1 and TRBV20-1 among them.

TCR beta cDNA libraries had unique molecular identifiers. TCRdb reanalysed the PCR reads using MiXCR and keeps one entry per CDR3 protein. The repertoire consists of about 770,000 distinct CDR3 sequences, with around 42% occurring once and the leading ten covering roughly 5%. These receptors' targets are unknown. The sequencing sample was made of blood. The receptors shown here come from a girl aged 5-17 years with multiple sclerosis.

The V and J genes are TRBV30 and TRBJ1-2; D remains unclear. V lost 4 bases to trimming and J lost 7 bases, with 19 bases between them. CDR1 and CDR2 (germline): GTSNPN, SVGIG (reference sequence). The CDR3 totals 14 residues. For the CDR3, the DNA is TGTGCCTGGACGTCGTTGCCTCTCGGAGGTGGCTACACCTTC. This translates into CAWTSLPLGGGYTF.

In DNA, the CDR3 is TGTGCCAGCAGTTACTTGGGTGTGAACTACGAGCAGTACTTC. As protein: CASSYLGVNYEQYF. V is TRBV6-6 and J is TRBJ2-7, with D unresolved. The CDR3 loop spans 14 amino acids. The germline V and J ends were trimmed by 1 base and 3 bases, with 10 bases remaining between them. Germline lookup yields CDR1 MNHNY and CDR2 SVGAGI (reference sequence).

The V call is TRBV5-1, the J call TRBJ2-1, with 13 bases matching TRBD2. The ends lost 5 bases at V and 7 bases at J; junction bases unmatched: 6. This CDR3 has 15 amino acids. Germline lookup yields CDR1 SGHRS and CDR2 YFSETQ. CDR3 sequence (DNA): TGCGCCAGCAGTTGGGGACTAGCGGGACCGAATGAGCAGTTCTTC. As protein: CASSWGLAGPNEQFF.

The CDR3 DNA reads as TGTGCCAGCAGCTCCGGGACAGGGGCGACGAACACTGAAGCTTTCTTT. Translation gives CASSSGTGATNTEAFF. This chain uses TRBV12-3 or TRBV12-4 with TRBJ1-1, with 10 bases fitting TRBD1. The CDR3 loop spans 16 amino acids. The J segment lost 1 base and the V segment lost 6 bases, leaving 8 bases of the junction unmatched.

This clonotype was found a few times. This chain uses TRBV20-1 with TRBJ2-7; TRBD2 aligns across 12 bases. The CDR3 sequence is 16 residues long. Looked up from germline, CDR1 is DFQATT and CDR2 is SNEGSKA (reference sequence). J gave up 6 bases and V 1 base, and 10 bases lay outside the gene matches. CDR3 loop: CSARGASGRAVREQYF. In DNA form, the CDR3 reads TGCAGTGCTAGAGGGGCTAGCGGGAGGGCTGTACGCGAGCAGTACTTC.

CDR3 nucleotides: TGTGCCAGCAGTTACTCGATGGGACTAGCTACTAATGAGCAGTTCTTC. It translates to CASSYSMGLATNEQFF. This chain connects TRBV6-6 to TRBJ2-1; 9 bases match TRBD2. Trimming removed 0 bases from V and 7 bases from J; junction bases left unmatched: 7. CDR1 MNHNY and CDR2 SVGAGI come from the germline V gene (reference sequence). This CDR3 region has 16 residues.

Concerning this clonotype itself: One end of the junction fails to match germline, which may point to a read error. This chain joins TRBV3-1 and TRBJ2-3; TRBD2 might be the D (5 bases). Germline-derived CDR1 and CDR2 are LGHDT and YNNKEL (reference sequence). The CDR3 runs 17 residues. The CDR3 DNA follows: TGTGCCAGCAGCGAAGAAGAAGGTAGCGCCTACTTTGCTACGCAGTATTTT. It codes for CASSEEEGSAYFATQYF.

This clonotype was recorded a few times. The chain recombines TRBV12-3 or TRBV12-4 with TRBJ1-5; 7 bases fit TRBD1. J was trimmed by 4 bases and V by 8 bases; bases with no gene match: 11. This CDR3 spans 15 amino acids. CDR3 residues: CASQLRDRANQPQHF. The CDR3 DNA follows: TGTGCCAGCCAGCTGCGGGACAGAGCAAATCAGCCCCAGCATTTT.

J is TRBJ2-5 and V is TRBV28; D is uncertain. The J call may be in error: the DNA end matches TRBJ2-7 better. Germline CDR1 and CDR2: MDHEN and SYDVKM. The CDR3 contains 17 residues. The CDR3 coding sequence is TGTGCCAGCAGTTCCGGGCGTGCGTCCCCTTCGATATACGAGCAGTACTTC. Translating gives CASSSGRASPSIYEQYF.

This clonotype was counted once. DNA for the CDR3: TGCGCCAGCAGCCCCGGACTAGCGAGGAGTGTTTCCTACGAGCAGTACTTC. Its protein is CASSPGLARSVSYEQYF. The chain couples TRBV4-1 to TRBJ2-7, with 9 bases fitting TRBD2. This CDR3 has 17 residues. J gave up 1 base and V 4 bases, and 11 bases lay outside the gene matches. Per germline, CDR1 MGHRA and CDR2 YSYEKL.

The chain combines TRBV6-2 or TRBV6-3 with TRBJ2-7; D is ambiguous. The CDR3 loop spans 15 amino acids. Germline V lookup: CDR1 MNHEY, CDR2 SVGEGT. Trimming took 0 bases from V and 2 from J, leaving 11 bases between them. CDR3 loop: CASSYSPIRAYEQYF. CDR3 DNA: TGTGCCAGCAGTTACTCCCCGATCCGAGCCTACGAGCAGTACTTC.

V gene TRBV28 combines with J gene TRBJ1-2; maybe TRBD1 (5 bases). The CDR3 runs 15 residues. CDR1 MDHEN and CDR2 SYDVKM come from the germline V gene. Trimming stripped 1 base from V and 8 bases from J, with 17 bases between. For the CDR3, the DNA is TGTGCCAGCAGTTTATTGCGGACATCCTGGGACGGCTACACCTTC. Amino acid sequence: CASSLLRTSWDGYTF.

V is TRBV20-1 and J is TRBJ2-5; 14 nucleotides line up with TRBD2. This CDR3 comprises 14 residues. V shed 7 bases, J shed 2 bases, and the junction held 3 bases outside the gene matches. CDR1 is DFQATT, CDR2 SNEGSKA, per germline (reference sequence). The DNA for the CDR3 is TGCAGTGTTAGGACTAGCGGGAGGCAAGAGACCCAGTACTTC. This gives the protein CSVRTSGRQETQYF.

V usage is TRBV5-1 and J usage is TRBJ2-1; D may be TRBD1 or TRBD2 (5 bases each). This CDR3 has 14 residues. Germline values: CDR1 SGHRS, CDR2 YFSETQ. Trimming left V 3 bases short and J 4 bases short, with 11 bases between. The CDR3 DNA is TGCGCCAGCAGCTCCGGGACCCAATACAATGAGCAGTTCTTC. Amino acid sequence: CASSSGTQYNEQFF.

This clonotype was seen a few times. The chain links TRBV29-1 to TRBJ2-7; tentatively, D is TRBD1 or TRBD2 (5 bases each). CDR3 length: 13 residues. The V and J ends lost 7 bases and 3 bases respectively, with 16 bases between them. Germline V gene lookup returns CDR1 SQVTM and CDR2 ANQGSEA. The DNA of the CDR3 is TGCAGCGCAGTGACTACCAGGGACTACGAGCAGTACTTC. Amino acids: CSAVTTRDYEQYF.

The table lists this clonotype with a few counts. The V and J genes are TRBV29-1 and TRBJ2-7, with D maybe TRBD1 (6 bases). This CDR3 spans 13 amino acids. Trimming stripped 4 bases from V and 4 bases from J, with 14 bases between. CDR1 SQVTM and CDR2 ANQGSEA come from the germline V gene. In DNA form, the CDR3 reads TGCAGCGTTGTCCAGGGACAAATTTACGAGCAGTACTTC. Its translation: CSVVQGQIYEQYF.

This chain joins TRBV5-1 and TRBJ2-3; 8 positions match TRBD2. The ends lost 10 bases at V and 2 bases at J; junction bases unmatched: 12. This CDR3 comprises 15 residues. Germline values: CDR1 SGHRS, CDR2 YFSETQ. The CDR3 bases are TGCGCCGGCACCTTGGTAGCGGGATCCACAGATACGCAGTATTTT. This encodes CAGTLVAGSTDTQYF.

The V and J genes are TRBV29-1 and TRBJ2-2; D remains ambiguous. This CDR3 is built from 14 residues. CDR1 SQVTM and CDR2 ANQGSEA come from the germline V gene. V was pared by 6 bases and J by 0 bases, with 11 bases between. The CDR3 spells CSVTDGSNTGELFF. Here the CDR3 DNA reads TGCAGCGTGACGGACGGATCGAACACCGGGGAGCTGTTTTTT.

In its sample, this clonotype was seen a few times. The genes are TRBV12-3 or TRBV12-4 and TRBJ2-6; 15 nucleotides agree with TRBD2. J lost 0 bases, V lost 7 bases, and 4 bases had no gene match. There are 18 residues in the CDR3. DNA for the CDR3: TGTGCCAGCACCAAGGGACTAGCGGGAGGCTCTGGGGCCAACGTCCTGACTTTC. Its translation is CASTKGLAGGSGANVLTF.

The chain links TRBV6-1 to TRBJ2-5; D is perhaps TRBD2 (6 bases). The length of the CDR3 is 15 residues. Trimming shortened V by 4 bases and J by 9 bases, and 21 bases separated the two germline ends. CDR1 and CDR2 (germline): MNHNS, SASEGT. In nucleotides, the CDR3 is TGTGCCAGCAGTGCGGGGACTGTGGTAACCGAGGCCCAGTACTTC. Translating it yields CASSAGTVVTEAQYF.

This clonotype was counted between two and nine times. V and J are TRBV13 and TRBJ2-5, with a possible D match to TRBD1 (6 bases). Trimming pared 5 bases from V and 5 bases from J, leaving 15 bases between. The CDR3 contains 14 residues. In germline, CDR1 is PRHDT, CDR2 FYEKMQ (reference sequence). This chain's CDR3 is CASSTEQGPETQYF. The CDR3 DNA is TGTGCCAGCAGCACCGAACAGGGACCCGAGACCCAGTACTTC.

The chain carries TRBV6-1 and TRBJ2-1; 9 bases line up with TRBD2. With 0 bases clipped from V and 9 bases from J, the junction kept 12 bases outside the gene matches. This CDR3 region has 17 residues. From germline, CDR1 is MNHNS and CDR2 SASEGT. The CDR3, as DNA: TGTGCCAGCAGTGAAGCCGGAGGCGGGAGGGCCCTTAGTGAGCAGTTCTTC. It translates to CASSEAGGGRALSEQFF.

In its sample, this clonotype was seen a few times. This sequence joins TRBV20-1 and TRBJ2-6; D gene uncertain. Germline CDR1 and CDR2: DFQATT and SNEGSKA (reference sequence). V dropped 3 bases and J dropped 0 bases, with 12 bases sitting between them. The CDR3 sequence is 16 residues long. The CDR3: CSARWAGGSGANVLTF. The CDR3 coding sequence is TGCAGTGCTAGGTGGGCAGGTGGCTCTGGGGCCAACGTCCTGACTTTC.

The chain joins TRBV28 to TRBJ2-3; D call uncertain. CDR3 length: 13 residues. Trimming shortened V by 4 bases and J by 2 bases, and 7 bases separated the two germline ends. Germline V gene sequence: CDR1 MDHEN, CDR2 SYDVKM. CDR3 region: CASSYVATDTQYF. The CDR3 region has the DNA TGTGCCAGCAGTTACGTCGCCACAGATACGCAGTATTTT.

The sample holds a few counts of this clonotype. This chain links TRBV5-5 with TRBJ2-7; D unresolved. V was cut by 4 bases and J by 2 bases, with 19 bases left in between. CDR1 SGHKS and CDR2 YYEKEE come from the germline V gene (reference sequence). This CDR3 region has 16 residues. The CDR3 nucleotides read TGTGCCAGCAGCCCCTTCCTTGCTTCCGCCCCCTACGAGCAGTACTTC. Translated: CASSPFLASAPYEQYF.

The V and J genes are TRBV7-9 and TRBJ1-4; D perhaps matches TRBD1 (5 bases). The CDR3 totals 17 residues. Germline V gives CDR1 SEHNR, CDR2 FQNEAQ (reference sequence). V was cut by 1 base and J by 7 bases, with 19 bases left in between. CDR3 DNA: TGTGCCAGCAGCTTAGTCCTCTCCGGGGCCGACGGTGAAAAACTGTTTTTT. Its translation: CASSLVLSGADGEKLFF.

CDR3 nucleotide sequence: TGTGCCAGCAGTTACGGGACTGACTATACGCCGAAGCCCACAGATACGCAGTATTTT. It yields the protein CASSYGTDYTPKPTDTQYF. This sequence joins TRBV12-3 or TRBV12-4 and TRBJ2-3; tentative D call: TRBD2 (6 bases). The CDR3 totals 19 residues. V was trimmed by 4 bases and J by 2 bases, leaving 25 bases between them.

The J gene is TRBJ1-2, the V gene TRBV29-1, with D perhaps TRBD1 (6 bases). The V and J ends lost 7 bases and 8 bases respectively, with 17 bases between them. The CDR3 is 12 amino acids. CDR1 and CDR2 from the germline V gene are SQVTM and ANQGSEA. The CDR3 sequence: CSALWDIHGYTF. The CDR3 DNA follows: TGCAGCGCCCTTTGGGACATCCACGGCTACACCTTC.